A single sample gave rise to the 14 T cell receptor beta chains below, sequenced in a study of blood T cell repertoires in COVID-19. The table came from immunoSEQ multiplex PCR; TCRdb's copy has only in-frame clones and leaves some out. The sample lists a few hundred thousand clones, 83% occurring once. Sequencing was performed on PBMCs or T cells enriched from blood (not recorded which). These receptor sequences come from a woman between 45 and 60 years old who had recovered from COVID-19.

The CDR3 loop reads CASSQIGPGRSEKLFF. The CDR3 nucleotides read TGTGCCAGCAGCCAAATTGGGCCAGGGAGGAGTGAAAAACTGTTTTTT. The chain has TRBV11-3 and TRBJ1-4; weak D call: TRBD1 (5 bases). Trimming removed 5 bases at V and 7 bases at J, with 20 bases between. Germline loops: CDR1 SGHNT, CDR2 YENEEA. The CDR3 covers 16 residues.

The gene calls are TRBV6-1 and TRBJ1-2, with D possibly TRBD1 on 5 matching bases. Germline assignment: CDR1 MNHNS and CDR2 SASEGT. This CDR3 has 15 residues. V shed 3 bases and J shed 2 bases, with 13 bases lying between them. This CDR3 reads CASSERQGLNYGYTF. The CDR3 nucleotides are TGTGCCAGCAGTGAGAGGCAGGGCCTCAACTATGGCTACACCTTC.

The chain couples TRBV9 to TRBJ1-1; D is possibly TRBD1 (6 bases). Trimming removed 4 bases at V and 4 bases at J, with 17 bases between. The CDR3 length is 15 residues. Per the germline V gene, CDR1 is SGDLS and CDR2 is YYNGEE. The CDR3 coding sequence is TGTGCCAGCAGCCCACTCGGGACATATATCACTGAAGCTTTCTTT. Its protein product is CASSPLGTYITEAFF.

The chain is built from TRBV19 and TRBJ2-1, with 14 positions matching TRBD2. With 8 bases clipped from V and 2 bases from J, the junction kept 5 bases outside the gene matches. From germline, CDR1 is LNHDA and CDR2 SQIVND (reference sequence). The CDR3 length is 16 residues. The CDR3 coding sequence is TGTGCCAGTCGACTAGCGGGAGGGCGGGCCTACAATGAGCAGTTCTTC. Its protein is CASRLAGGRAYNEQFF.

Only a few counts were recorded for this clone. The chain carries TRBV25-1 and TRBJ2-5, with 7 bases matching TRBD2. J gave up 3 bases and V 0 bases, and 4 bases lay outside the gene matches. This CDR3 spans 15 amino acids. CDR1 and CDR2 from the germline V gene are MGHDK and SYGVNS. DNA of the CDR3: TGTGCCAGCAGTGAATATGGGGGAGGGGAAGAGACCCAGTACTTC. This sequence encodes CASSEYGGGEETQYF.

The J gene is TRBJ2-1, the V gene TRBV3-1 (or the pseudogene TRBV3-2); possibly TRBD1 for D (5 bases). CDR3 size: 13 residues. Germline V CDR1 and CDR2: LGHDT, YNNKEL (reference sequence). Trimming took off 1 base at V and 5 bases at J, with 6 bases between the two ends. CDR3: CASSQGGNNEQFF. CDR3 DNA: TGTGCCAGCAGCCAAGGGGGCAACAATGAGCAGTTCTTC.

CDR3 loop: CASSQGRETGRRLYYGYTF. The CDR3 DNA is TGTGCCAGCAGCCAAGGGCGCGAGACAGGGAGGAGGCTATACTATGGCTACACCTTC. This chain links TRBV4-2 with TRBJ1-2, with TRBD1 identical over 7 bases. V shed 1 base, J shed 3 bases, and the junction held 17 bases outside the gene matches. CDR3 size: 19 residues. CDR1 and CDR2 (germline): LGHNA, YNFKEQ.

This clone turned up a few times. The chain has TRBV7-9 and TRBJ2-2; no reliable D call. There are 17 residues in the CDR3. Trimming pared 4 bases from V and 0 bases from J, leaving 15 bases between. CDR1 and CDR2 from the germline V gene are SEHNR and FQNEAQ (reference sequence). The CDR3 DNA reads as TGTGCCAGCAGCTCCCCGCTCGGTCAAACGAACACCGGGGAGCTGTTTTTT. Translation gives CASSSPLGQTNTGELFF.

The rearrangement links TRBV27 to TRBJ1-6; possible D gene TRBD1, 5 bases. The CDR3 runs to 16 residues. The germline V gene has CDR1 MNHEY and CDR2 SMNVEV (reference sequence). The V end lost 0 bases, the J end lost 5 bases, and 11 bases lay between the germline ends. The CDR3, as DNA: TGTGCCAGCAGTTTATCGCCGGCAGGGAATAATTCACCCCTCCACTTT. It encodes CASSLSPAGNNSPLHF.

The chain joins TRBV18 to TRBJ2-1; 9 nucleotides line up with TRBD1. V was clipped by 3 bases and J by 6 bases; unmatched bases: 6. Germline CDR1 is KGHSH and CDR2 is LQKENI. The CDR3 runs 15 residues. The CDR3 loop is CASSPLGTGSNEQFF. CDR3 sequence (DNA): TGTGCCAGCTCACCCCTCGGGACAGGGTCCAATGAGCAGTTCTTC.

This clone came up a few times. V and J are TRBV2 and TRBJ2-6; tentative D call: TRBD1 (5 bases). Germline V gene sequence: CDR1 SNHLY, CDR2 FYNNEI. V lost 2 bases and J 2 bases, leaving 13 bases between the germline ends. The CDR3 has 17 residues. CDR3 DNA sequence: TGTGCCAGCAGTGAAAGGGGTTTTCGAACTGGGGCCAACGTCCTGACTTTC. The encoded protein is CASSERGFRTGANVLTF.

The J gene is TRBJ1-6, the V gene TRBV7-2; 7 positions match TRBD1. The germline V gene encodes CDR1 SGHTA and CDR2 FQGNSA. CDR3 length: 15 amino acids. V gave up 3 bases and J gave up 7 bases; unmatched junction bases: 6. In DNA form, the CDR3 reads TGTGCCAGCAGCTTTATGACAGGGCCGAATTCACCCCTCCACTTT. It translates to CASSFMTGPNSPLHF. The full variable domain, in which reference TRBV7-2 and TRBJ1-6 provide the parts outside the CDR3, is GAGVSQSPSNKVTEKGKDVELRCDPISGHTALYWYRQSLGQGLEFLIYFQGNSAPDKSGLPSDRFSAERTGGSVSTLTIQRTQQEDSAVYLCASSFMTGPNSPLHFGNGTRLTVT.

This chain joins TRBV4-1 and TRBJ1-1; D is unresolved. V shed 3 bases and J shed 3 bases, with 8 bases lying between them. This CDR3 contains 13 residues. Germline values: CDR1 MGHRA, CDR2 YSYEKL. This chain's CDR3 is CASSHTADTEAFF. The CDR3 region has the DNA TGCGCCAGCAGCCATACCGCGGACACTGAAGCTTTCTTT.

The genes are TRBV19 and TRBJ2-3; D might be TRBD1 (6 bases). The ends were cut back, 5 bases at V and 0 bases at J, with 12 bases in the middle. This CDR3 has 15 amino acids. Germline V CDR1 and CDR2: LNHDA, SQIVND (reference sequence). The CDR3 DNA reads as TGTGCCAGTAGTTGGGGGCGCGGAAGCACAGATACGCAGTATTTT. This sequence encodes CASSWGRGSTDTQYF.